This T cell receptor (beta chain) was observed in a study of blood T cell repertoires in COVID-19. Using immunoSEQ multiplex PCR, the repertoire was profiled, and TCRdb retains in-frame clones only, with some absent. The table records tens of thousands of clones, less than 90% of them present only once. This clone was seen just once. The TCR comes from a human donor with active COVID-19. The donor label of this sample is uncertain. The sequencing input was peripheral blood.

This CDR3 is CASKASVTDTQYF. DNA of the CDR3: TGTGCCAGCAAGGCTAGCGTTACAGATACGCAGTATTTT. The J gene is TRBJ2-3, the V gene TRBV2; possible D gene TRBD2, 6 bases. This CDR3 is 13 amino acids long. Germline loops: CDR1 SNHLY, CDR2 FYNNEI. Trimming removed 7 bases from V and 3 bases from J, with 11 bases in between.